A single TCR beta chain is shown here with its context. Trimming removed 7 bases from V and 6 bases from J; junction bases left unmatched: 8. The CDR3 consists of 14 residues. Germline lookup yields CDR1 SNHLY and CDR2 FYNNEI. These data originate in a study of cytomegalovirus exposure and HLA in healthy donors. With 60 Vbeta and 13 Jbeta primers, the PCR was carried out. The data were produced by immunoSEQ multiplex PCR, yet TCRdb's version contains in-frame clones alone and is incomplete. The sample shows under 200,000 clones, about four fifths of them seen only once. This TCR was sampled from a woman aged 45 to 65 in good health and CMV-seropositive. This rearrangement joins TRBV2 to TRBJ2-1, with 8 bases fitting TRBD1. Sequenced: PBMCs. CDR3 residues: CASKGQGQANEQFF. The CDR3 DNA reads TGTGCCAGCAAGGGGCAGGGACAGGCCAATGAGCAGTTCTTC.